These 19 T cell receptor beta chains originate from one sample sequenced in a study of graft-versus-host responses after intestinal transplantation. Sequencing used immunoSEQ multiplex PCR; TCRdb keeps in-frame clones, though not all of them. The sample records tens of thousands of clones, over 90% being singletons. Antigens of these TCRs are unknown. Here the sequenced sample was unstimulated CD4+ T cells sorted from spleen or lymph node cells, taken before transplant. These receptors were collected from a human donor who was the organ donor for an intestinal transplant.

This chain links TRBV18 with TRBJ1-1, with D maybe TRBD1 (6 bases). CDR1 is KGHSH, CDR2 LQKENI, per germline. The CDR3 loop spans 12 amino acids. V was clipped by 2 bases and J by 7 bases, with 8 bases between them. The CDR3 here is CASSPTGNEAFF. CDR3 DNA sequence: TGTGCCAGCTCACCAACAGGGAATGAAGCTTTCTTT.

This chain links TRBV9 with TRBJ2-3, with D possibly called TRBD1 or TRBD2 (5 bases each). The germline CDR1 and CDR2 sequences are SGDLS and YYNGEE. CDR3 size: 13 residues. V lost 0 bases, J lost 4 bases, and 6 bases lay in between. CDR3 nucleotides: TGTGCCAGCAGCGTAGCGGGACCAGATACGCAGTATTTT. Translation gives CASSVAGPDTQYF.

This clone was counted a single time. The chain uses TRBV11-3 and TRBJ2-5, with D perhaps matching TRBD2 (7 bases). Germline CDR1 SGHNT, CDR2 YENEEA. With 4 bases removed from V and 1 base from J, the gap between germline ends came to 10 bases. CDR3 size: 14 residues. CDR3 region: CASSSRGGQETQYF. Written as DNA, the CDR3 is TGTGCCAGCAGCTCGAGGGGGGGCCAAGAGACCCAGTACTTC. Combining the CDR3 with reference TRBV11-3 and TRBJ2-5 gives the whole variable domain EAGVVQSPRYKIIEKKQPVAFWCNPISGHNTLYWYLQNLGQGPELLIRYENEEAVDDSQLPKDRFSAERLKGVDSTLKIQPAELGDSAVYLCASSSRGGQETQYFGPGTRLLVL.

CDR3: CASSIGASTGELFF. The DNA of the CDR3 is TGTGCCAGTAGTATCGGGGCGTCCACCGGGGAGCTGTTTTTT. This chain links TRBV19 with TRBJ2-2, with D perhaps TRBD1 or TRBD2 (5 bases each). Germline V gene data show CDR1 as LNHDA and CDR2 as SQIVND (reference sequence). The CDR3 contains 14 residues. Trimming took 3 bases from V and 4 from J, leaving 9 bases between them.

The V call is TRBV7-2, the J call TRBJ2-1; D might be TRBD2 (6 bases). V lost 1 base and J lost 3, with 13 bases in between. This CDR3 contains 16 residues. The germline V gene has CDR1 SGHTA and CDR2 FQGNSA. The CDR3 bases are TGTGCCAGCAGCTTAGGAAATGGGGGGTTCTACAATGAGCAGTTCTTC. It yields the protein CASSLGNGGFYNEQFF.

This clone came up a few times. The CDR3 region is CASSYRGRSYEQYF. The CDR3 coding sequence is TGTGCCAGCAGTTACAGGGGGCGCTCCTACGAGCAGTACTTC. The chain couples TRBV6-5 to TRBJ2-7; 7 bases line up with TRBD1. This CDR3 comprises 14 residues. The trim removed 2 bases at V and 0 bases at J, leaving 1 base unmatched. Germline V gene data show CDR1 as MNHEY and CDR2 as SVGAGI.

The chain is built from TRBV27 and TRBJ1-4; 10 bases match TRBD1. The CDR3 length is 14 residues. The trim removed 6 bases at V and 8 bases at J, leaving 6 bases unmatched. Germline loops: CDR1 MNHEY, CDR2 SMNVEV (reference sequence). The CDR3 bases are TGTGCCAGCAGCCGGGACAGGGGACGGGAAAAACTGTTTTTT. It is translated as CASSRDRGREKLFF.

This sequence joins TRBV4-2 and TRBJ2-1; 14 positions match TRBD2. The CDR3 is 15 residues long. The trim removed 4 bases at V and 6 bases at J, leaving 2 bases unmatched. Germline lookup yields CDR1 LGHNA and CDR2 YNFKEQ. The CDR3 region has the DNA TGTGCCAGCAGCCTGGGACTAGCGGGAGTCAATGAGCAGTTCTTC. It encodes CASSLGLAGVNEQFF.

CDR3 sequence reads: CASSLDRASYEQYF. The CDR3 nucleotides are TGTGCCAGCAGTCTGGACAGGGCCTCCTACGAGCAGTACTTC. The gene calls are TRBV5-4 and TRBJ2-7; 8 bases agree with TRBD1. Germline V gene sequence: CDR1 SGHNT, CDR2 YYREEE (reference sequence). The trim removed 5 bases at V and 0 bases at J, leaving 4 bases unmatched. The CDR3 runs to 14 residues.

The chain is built from TRBV6-5 and TRBJ2-7, with 8 bases aligning to TRBD1. Germline values: CDR1 MNHEY, CDR2 SVGAGI. The CDR3 length is 14 residues. J gave up 4 bases and V 5 bases, and 7 bases lay outside the gene matches. The DNA for the CDR3 is TGTGCCAGCAGTAGAGGACAGGGAAATTACGAGCAGTACTTC. Translated: CASSRGQGNYEQYF.

The genes are TRBV5-6 and TRBJ1-4; 8 bases map to TRBD1. The CDR3 is 15 amino acids. In germline, CDR1 is SGHDT, CDR2 YYEEEE. Germline trimming cut 0 bases from V and 5 bases from J; bases unmatched to any gene: 3. CDR3 in DNA: TGTGCCAGCAGCTTGGGGACAGGGCGGAATGAAAAACTGTTTTTT. Protein product: CASSLGTGRNEKLFF.

This chain uses TRBV5-1 with TRBJ2-3, with 11 bases aligning to TRBD2. The V and J ends lost 1 base and 3 bases, in that order; junction bases with no gene match: 1. This CDR3 is built from 15 residues. Per the germline V gene, CDR1 is SGHRS and CDR2 is YFSETQ. CDR3 sequence reads: CASSLTSGSTDTQYF. The CDR3 DNA reads TGCGCCAGCAGCTTGACTAGCGGGAGTACAGATACGCAGTATTTT.

V gene TRBV15 combines with J gene TRBJ2-7; no clear D. V was clipped by 0 bases and J by 0 bases, with 9 bases between them. Germline-derived CDR1 and CDR2 are LNHNV and YYDKDF (reference sequence). The CDR3 is made up of 15 amino acids. The CDR3 DNA reads as TGTGCCACCAGCAGAGAGGGGTTTTCCTCCTACGAGCAGTACTTC. This gives the protein CATSREGFSSYEQYF.

The chain carries TRBV10-3 and TRBJ2-3; D possibly matches TRBD1 or TRBD2 (6 bases each). V lost 6 bases to trimming and J lost 4 bases, with 17 bases between them. The germline V gene encodes CDR1 ENHRY and CDR2 SYGVKD. This CDR3 has 15 residues. DNA for the CDR3: TGTGCCATCAGCCTAACTACCGGGGGCCCAGATACGCAGTATTTT. Encoded protein: CAISLTTGGPDTQYF.

The chain joins TRBV7-3 to TRBJ2-1, with D unclear. Germline CDR1 is SGHTA and CDR2 is FQGTGA. This CDR3 spans 12 amino acids. Trimming stripped 5 bases from V and 6 bases from J, with 8 bases between. This CDR3 is CASSQAANEQFF. The DNA of the CDR3 is TGTGCCAGCAGCCAGGCCGCCAATGAGCAGTTCTTC.

This clone was seen once. As DNA, the CDR3 is TGTGCCAGCAGCTTTACCCCAGGGGAAACTGAAGCTTTCTTT. Translation: CASSFTPGETEAFF. The V call is TRBV7-2, the J call TRBJ1-1; perhaps TRBD1 as D (6 bases). This CDR3 has 14 residues. Germline CDR1 and CDR2: SGHTA and FQGNSA. The V end lost 3 bases, the J end lost 5 bases, and 13 bases lay between the germline ends. Full variable domain (outside the CDR3, taken from reference TRBV7-2 and TRBJ1-1): GAGVSQSPSNKVTEKGKDVELRCDPISGHTALYWYRQSLGQGLEFLIYFQGNSAPDKSGLPSDRFSAERTGGSVSTLTIQRTQQEDSAVYLCASSFTPGETEAFFGQGTRLTVV.

The rearrangement links TRBV28 to TRBJ1-4, with unresolved D. This CDR3 has 14 residues. V was clipped by 5 bases and J by 3 bases, with 10 bases between them. Germline CDR1 and CDR2: MDHEN and SYDVKM. The CDR3 is CASSPRIPNEKLFF. The DNA for the CDR3 is TGTGCCAGCAGTCCTAGAATACCTAATGAAAAACTGTTTTTT.

CDR3 sequence: CASSQDSGQGNQPQHF. The CDR3 region has the DNA TGCGCCAGCAGCCAAGATTCCGGACAGGGGAATCAGCCCCAGCATTTT. This chain joins TRBV4-3 and TRBJ1-5; 9 bases map to TRBD1. The germline gives CDR1 LGHNA, CDR2 YSLEER. This CDR3 region has 16 residues. V lost 0 bases to trimming and J lost 4 bases; unmatched junction nucleotides: 4.

V is TRBV28 and J is TRBJ2-1, with D unresolved. CDR3 length equals 15 residues. Trimming stripped 4 bases from V and 7 bases from J, with 17 bases between. Looked up from germline, CDR1 is MDHEN and CDR2 is SYDVKM. CDR3: CASSWVSIVRNEQFF. CDR3 in DNA: TGTGCCAGCAGTTGGGTCTCTATCGTAAGGAATGAGCAGTTCTTC.